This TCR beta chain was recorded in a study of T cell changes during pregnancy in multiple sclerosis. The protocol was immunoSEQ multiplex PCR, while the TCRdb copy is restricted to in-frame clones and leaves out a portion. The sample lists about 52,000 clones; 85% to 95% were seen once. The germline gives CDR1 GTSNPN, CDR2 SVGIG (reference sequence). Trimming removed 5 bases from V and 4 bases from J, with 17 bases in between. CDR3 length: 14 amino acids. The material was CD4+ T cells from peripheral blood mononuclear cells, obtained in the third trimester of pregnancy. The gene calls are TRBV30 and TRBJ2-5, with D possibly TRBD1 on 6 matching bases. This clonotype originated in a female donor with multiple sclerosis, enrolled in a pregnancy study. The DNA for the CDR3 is TGTGCCTGGGATCTGAACAGGGTCCGAGAGACCCAGTACTTC. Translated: CAWDLNRVRETQYF.